This TCR beta chain was identified in a study of human T cells and chemical hapten exposure. CDR3 length equals 14 residues. Germline-derived CDR1 and CDR2 are DFQATT and SNEGSKA (reference sequence). The ends lost 5 bases at V and 4 bases at J; junction bases unmatched: 9. One entry per CDR3 protein, called by TCRdb with MiXCR from the RACE reads. Seen here are under 200,000 distinct CDR3 sequences, 25% to 30% observed once, and the top ten hold around 1.9%. Time point of the sample: patch test 3, about 24 weeks after DPC sensitization. Treatment in this sample: therapeutic diphenylcyclopropenone sensitization with weekly scalp DPC. Blood draws came before every patch-test application. It was unfractionated whole blood from which total RNA was extracted. In the case of this clonotype: Its antigen is as yet unknown.

Study-wide results and caveats: Alopecia affected the donors, so their immune response may differ from healthy people's.

The chain carries TRBV20-1 and TRBJ2-7; 9 bases are shared with TRBD2. The sequencing used whole blood, collected in connection with sensitization to the hapten diphenylcyclopropenone (DPC). This sequence was found in a woman aged 18-29 years with alopecia areata. Some clones in this sample may be carry-over from other donors' samples. The CDR3 spells CSAPLAGDRYEQYF. The CDR3 bases are TGCAGTGCTCCTTTAGCGGGAGATAGGTACGAGCAGTACTTC.